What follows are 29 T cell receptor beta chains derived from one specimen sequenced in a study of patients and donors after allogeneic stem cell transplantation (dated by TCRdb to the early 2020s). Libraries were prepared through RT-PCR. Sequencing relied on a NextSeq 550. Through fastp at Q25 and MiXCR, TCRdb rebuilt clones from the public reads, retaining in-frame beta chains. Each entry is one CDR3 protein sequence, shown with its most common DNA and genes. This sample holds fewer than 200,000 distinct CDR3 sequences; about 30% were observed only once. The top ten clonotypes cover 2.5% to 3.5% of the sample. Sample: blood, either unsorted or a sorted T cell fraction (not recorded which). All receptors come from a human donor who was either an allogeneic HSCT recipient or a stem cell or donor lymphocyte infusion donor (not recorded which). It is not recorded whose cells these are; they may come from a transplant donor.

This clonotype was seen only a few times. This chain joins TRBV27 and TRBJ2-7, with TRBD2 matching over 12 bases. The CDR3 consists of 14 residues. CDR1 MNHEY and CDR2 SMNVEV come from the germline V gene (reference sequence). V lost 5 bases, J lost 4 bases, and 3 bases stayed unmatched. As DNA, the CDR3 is TGTGCCAGCAGTCTAGCGGGAGGGCGGTACGAGCAGTACTTC. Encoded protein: CASSLAGGRYEQYF.

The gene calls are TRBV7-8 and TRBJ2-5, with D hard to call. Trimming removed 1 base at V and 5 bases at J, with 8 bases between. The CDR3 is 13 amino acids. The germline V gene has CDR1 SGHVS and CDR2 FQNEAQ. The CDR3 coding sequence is TGTGCCAGCAGCTTAGGGGTTACGGAGACCCAGTACTTC. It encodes CASSLGVTETQYF. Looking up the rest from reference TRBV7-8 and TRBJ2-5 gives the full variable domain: GAGVSQSPRYKVAKRGQDVALRCDPISGHVSLFWYQQALGQGPEFLTYFQNEAQLDKSGLPSDRFFAERPEGSVSTLKIQRTQQEDSAVYLCASSLGVTETQYFGPGTRLLVL.

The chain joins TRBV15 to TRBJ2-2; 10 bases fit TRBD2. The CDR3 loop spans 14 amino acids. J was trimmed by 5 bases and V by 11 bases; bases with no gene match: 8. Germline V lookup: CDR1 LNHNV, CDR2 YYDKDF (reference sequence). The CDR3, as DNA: TGTGCCGCCGGGCTAGCGGGAGATACCGGGGAGCTGTTTTTT. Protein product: CAAGLAGDTGELFF.

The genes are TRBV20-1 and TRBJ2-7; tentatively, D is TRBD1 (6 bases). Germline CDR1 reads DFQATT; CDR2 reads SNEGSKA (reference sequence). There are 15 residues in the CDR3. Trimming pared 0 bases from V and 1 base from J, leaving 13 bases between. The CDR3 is CSARDVKGGSYEQYF. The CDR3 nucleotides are TGCAGTGCTAGAGACGTTAAAGGGGGATCCTACGAGCAGTACTTC.

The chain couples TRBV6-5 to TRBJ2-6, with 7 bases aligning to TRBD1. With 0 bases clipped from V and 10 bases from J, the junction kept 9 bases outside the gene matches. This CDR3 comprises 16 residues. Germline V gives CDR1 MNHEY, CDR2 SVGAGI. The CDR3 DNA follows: TGTGCCAGCAGTTACTCGATCATGGGCAGGGGGAACGTCCTGACTTTC. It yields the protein CASSYSIMGRGNVLTF.

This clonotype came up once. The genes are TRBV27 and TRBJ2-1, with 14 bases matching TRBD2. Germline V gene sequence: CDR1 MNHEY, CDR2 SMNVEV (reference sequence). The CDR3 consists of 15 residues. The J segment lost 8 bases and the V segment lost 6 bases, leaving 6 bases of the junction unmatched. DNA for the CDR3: TGTGCCAGCAGAGGGACTAGCGGGAGTGTCCATGAGCAGTTCTTC. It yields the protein CASRGTSGSVHEQFF.

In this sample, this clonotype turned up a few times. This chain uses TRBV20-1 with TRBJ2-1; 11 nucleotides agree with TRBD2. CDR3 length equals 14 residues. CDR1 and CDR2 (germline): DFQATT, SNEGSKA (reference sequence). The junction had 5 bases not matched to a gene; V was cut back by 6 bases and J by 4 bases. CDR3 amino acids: CSALGTSGYNEQFF. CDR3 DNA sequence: TGCAGTGCCCTCGGGACTAGCGGATACAATGAGCAGTTCTTC.

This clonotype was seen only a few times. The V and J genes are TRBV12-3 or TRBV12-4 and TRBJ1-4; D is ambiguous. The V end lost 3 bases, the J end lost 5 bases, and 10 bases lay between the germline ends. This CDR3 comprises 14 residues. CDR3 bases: TGTGCCAGCAGTTTCGTTCCGAGGAATGAAAAACTGTTTTTT. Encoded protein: CASSFVPRNEKLFF.

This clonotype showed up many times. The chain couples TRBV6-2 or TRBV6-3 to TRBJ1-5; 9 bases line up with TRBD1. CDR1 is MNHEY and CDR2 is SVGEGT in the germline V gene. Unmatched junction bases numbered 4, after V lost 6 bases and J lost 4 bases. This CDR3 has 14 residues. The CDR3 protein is CASSGQGWNQPQHF. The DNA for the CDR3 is TGTGCCAGCAGCGGACAGGGGTGGAATCAGCCCCAGCATTTT.

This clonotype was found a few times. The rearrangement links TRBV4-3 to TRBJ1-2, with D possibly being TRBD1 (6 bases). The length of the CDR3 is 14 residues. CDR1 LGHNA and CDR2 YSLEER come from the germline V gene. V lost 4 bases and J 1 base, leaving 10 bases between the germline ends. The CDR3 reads CASSPTGLNYGYTF. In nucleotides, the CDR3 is TGCGCCAGCAGCCCCACAGGGCTTAACTATGGCTACACCTTC.

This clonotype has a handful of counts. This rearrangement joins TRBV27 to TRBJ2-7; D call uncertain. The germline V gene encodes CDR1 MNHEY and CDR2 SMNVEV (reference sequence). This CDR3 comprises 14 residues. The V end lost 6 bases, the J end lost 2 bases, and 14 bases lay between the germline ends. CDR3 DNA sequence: TGTGCCAGCAGCCACTACCCGGCTACCTACGAGCAGTACTTC. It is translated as CASSHYPATYEQYF.

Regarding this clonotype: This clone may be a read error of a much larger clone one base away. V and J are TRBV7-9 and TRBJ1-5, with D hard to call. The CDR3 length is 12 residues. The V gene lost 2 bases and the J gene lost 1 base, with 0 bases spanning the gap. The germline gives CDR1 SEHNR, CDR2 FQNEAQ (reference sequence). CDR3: CASSLSNQPQHF. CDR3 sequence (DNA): TGTGCCAGCAGCTTAAGCAATCAGCCCCAGCATTTT.

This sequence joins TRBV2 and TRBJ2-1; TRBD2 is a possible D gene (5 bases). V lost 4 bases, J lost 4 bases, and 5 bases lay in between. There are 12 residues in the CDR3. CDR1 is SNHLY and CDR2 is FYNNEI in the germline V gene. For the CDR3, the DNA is TGTGCCAGCAGTGCGGGATACAATGAGCAGTTCTTC. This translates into CASSAGYNEQFF.

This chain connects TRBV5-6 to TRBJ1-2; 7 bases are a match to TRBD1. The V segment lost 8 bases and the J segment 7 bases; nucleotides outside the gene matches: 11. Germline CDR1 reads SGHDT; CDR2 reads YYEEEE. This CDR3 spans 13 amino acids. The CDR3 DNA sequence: TGTGCCAGTCGCCCCGGACAGGCACCTGGCTACACCTTC. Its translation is CASRPGQAPGYTF.

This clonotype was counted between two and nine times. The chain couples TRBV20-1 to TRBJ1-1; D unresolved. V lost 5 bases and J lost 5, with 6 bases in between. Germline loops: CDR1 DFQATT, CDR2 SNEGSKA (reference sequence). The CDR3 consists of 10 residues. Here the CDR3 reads CSAAATEAFF. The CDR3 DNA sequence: TGCAGTGCTGCCGCTACTGAAGCTTTCTTT.

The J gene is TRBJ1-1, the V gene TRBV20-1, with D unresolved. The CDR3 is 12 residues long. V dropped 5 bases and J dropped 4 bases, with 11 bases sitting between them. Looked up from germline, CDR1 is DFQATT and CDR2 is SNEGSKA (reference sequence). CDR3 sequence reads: CSALKASTEAFF. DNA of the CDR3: TGCAGTGCTCTAAAAGCGAGCACTGAAGCTTTCTTT.

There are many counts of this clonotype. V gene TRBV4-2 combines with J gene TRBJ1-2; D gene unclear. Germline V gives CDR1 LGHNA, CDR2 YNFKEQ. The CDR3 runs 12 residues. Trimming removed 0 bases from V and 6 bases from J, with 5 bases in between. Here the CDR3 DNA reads TGTGCCAGCAGCCAAGACGGAAATGGCTACACCTTC. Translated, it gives CASSQDGNGYTF.

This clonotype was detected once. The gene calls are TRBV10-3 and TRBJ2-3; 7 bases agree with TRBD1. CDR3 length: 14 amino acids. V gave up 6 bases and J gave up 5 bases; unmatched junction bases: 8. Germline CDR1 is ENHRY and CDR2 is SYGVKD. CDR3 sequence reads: CAISRQGLRDTQYF. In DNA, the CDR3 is TGTGCCATCAGCAGACAGGGTTTGCGAGATACGCAGTATTTT.

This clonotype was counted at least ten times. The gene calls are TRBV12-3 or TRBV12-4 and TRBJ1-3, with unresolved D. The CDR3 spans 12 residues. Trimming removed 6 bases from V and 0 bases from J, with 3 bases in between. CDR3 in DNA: TGTGCCAGCAGCGACTCTGGAAACACCATATATTTT. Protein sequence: CASSDSGNTIYF.

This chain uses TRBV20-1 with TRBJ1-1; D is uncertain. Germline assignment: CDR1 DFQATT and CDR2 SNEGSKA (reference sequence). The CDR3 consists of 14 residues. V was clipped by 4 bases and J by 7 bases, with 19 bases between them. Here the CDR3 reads CSATTDAGVSEAFF. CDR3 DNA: TGCAGTGCTACGACGGACGCCGGGGTCAGTGAAGCTTTCTTT.

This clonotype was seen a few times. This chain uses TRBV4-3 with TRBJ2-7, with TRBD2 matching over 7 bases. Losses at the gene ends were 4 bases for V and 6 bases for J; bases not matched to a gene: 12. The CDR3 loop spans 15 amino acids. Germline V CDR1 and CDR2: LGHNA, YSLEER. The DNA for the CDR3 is TGCGCCAGCAGCCTTTCAGGGACTACCATCCTCGAGCAGTACTTC. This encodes CASSLSGTTILEQYF.

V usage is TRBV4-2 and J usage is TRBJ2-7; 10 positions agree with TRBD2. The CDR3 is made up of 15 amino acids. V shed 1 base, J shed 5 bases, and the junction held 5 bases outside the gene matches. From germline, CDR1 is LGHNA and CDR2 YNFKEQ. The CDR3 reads CASSQAILAGDEQYF. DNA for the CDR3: TGTGCCAGCAGCCAAGCCATTCTAGCGGGAGACGAGCAGTACTTC.

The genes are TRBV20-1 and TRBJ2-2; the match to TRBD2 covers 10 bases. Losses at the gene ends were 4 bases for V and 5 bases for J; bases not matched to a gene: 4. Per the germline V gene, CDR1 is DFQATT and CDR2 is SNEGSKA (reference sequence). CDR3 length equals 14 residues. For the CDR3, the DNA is TGCAGTGCTAAAGCGGGAGGGCCTACCGGGGAGCTGTTTTTT. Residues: CSAKAGGPTGELFF.

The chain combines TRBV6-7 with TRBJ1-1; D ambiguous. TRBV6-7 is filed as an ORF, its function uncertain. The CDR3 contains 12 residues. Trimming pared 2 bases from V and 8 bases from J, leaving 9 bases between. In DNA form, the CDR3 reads TGTGCCAGCAGTTACGCGACCCCAGAAGCTTTCTTT. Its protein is CASSYATPEAFF.

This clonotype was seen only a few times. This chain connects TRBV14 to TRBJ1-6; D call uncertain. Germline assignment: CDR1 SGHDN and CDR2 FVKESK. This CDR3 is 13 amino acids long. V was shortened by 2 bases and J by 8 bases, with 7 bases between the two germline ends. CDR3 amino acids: CASSQRADSPLHF. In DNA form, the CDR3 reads TGTGCCAGCAGCCAACGAGCTGATTCACCCCTCCACTTT.

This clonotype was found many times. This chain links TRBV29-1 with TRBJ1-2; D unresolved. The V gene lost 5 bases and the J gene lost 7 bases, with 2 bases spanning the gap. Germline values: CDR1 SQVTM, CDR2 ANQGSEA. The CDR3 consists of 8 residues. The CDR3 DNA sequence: TGCAGCGTTAGTGGCTACACCTTC. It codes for CSVSGYTF.

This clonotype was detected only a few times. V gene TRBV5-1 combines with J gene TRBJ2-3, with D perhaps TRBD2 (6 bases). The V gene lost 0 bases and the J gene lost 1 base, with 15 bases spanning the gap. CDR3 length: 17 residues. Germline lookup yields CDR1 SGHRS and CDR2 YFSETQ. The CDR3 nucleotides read TGCGCCAGCAGCTTGGCCACACTAGCCCTGGGCACAGATACGCAGTATTTT. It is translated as CASSLATLALGTDTQYF. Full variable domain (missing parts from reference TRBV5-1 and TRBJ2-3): KAGVTQTPRYLIKTRGQQVTLSCSPISGHRSVSWYQQTPGQGLQFLFEYFSETQRNKGNFPGRFSGRQFSNSRSEMNVSTLELGDSALYLCASSLATLALGTDTQYFGPGTRLTVL.

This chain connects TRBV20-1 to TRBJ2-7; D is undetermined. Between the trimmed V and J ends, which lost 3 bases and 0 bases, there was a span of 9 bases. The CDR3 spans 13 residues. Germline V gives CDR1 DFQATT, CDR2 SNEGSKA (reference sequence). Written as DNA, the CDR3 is TGCAGTGCTAGTTGGAGAAACTCCTACGAGCAGTACTTC. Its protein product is CSASWRNSYEQYF.

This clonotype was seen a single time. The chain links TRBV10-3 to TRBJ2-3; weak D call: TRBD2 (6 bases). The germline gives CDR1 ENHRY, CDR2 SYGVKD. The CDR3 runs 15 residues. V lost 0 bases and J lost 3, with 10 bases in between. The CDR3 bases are TGTGCCATCAGTGAGTCGAGGACTACTACAGATACGCAGTATTTT. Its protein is CAISESRTTTDTQYF.